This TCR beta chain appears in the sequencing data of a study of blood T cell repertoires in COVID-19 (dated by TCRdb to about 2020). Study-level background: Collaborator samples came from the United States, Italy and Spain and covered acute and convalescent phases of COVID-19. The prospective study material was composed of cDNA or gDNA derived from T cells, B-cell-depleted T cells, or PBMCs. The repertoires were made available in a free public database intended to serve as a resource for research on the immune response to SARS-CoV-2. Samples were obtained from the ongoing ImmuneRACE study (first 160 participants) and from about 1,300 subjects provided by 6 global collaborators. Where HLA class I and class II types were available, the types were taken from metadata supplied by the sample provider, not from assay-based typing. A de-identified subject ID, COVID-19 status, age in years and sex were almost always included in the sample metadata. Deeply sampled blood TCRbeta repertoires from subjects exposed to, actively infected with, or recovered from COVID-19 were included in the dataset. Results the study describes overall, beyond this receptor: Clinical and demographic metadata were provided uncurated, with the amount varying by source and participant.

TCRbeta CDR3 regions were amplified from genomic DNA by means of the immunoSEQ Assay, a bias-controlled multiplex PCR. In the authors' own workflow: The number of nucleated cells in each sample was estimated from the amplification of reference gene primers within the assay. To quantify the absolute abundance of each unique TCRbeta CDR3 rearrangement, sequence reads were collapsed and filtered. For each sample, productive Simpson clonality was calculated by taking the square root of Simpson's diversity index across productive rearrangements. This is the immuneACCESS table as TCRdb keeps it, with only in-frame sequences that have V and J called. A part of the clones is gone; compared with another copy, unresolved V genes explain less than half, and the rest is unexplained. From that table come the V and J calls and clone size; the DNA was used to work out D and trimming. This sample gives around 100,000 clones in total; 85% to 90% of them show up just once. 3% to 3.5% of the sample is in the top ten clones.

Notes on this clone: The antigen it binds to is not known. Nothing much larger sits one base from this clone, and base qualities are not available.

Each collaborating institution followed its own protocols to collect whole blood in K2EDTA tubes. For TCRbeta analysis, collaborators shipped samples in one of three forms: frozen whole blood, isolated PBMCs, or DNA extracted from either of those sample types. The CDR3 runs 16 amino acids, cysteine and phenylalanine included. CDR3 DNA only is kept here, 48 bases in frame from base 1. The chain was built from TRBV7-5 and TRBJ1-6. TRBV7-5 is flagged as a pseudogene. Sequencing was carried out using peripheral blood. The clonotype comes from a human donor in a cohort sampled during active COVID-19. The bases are TGTGCCAGACGCTACTCGAGGCGCTCCTATAATTCACCCCTCCACTTT. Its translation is CARRYSRRSYNSPLHF.